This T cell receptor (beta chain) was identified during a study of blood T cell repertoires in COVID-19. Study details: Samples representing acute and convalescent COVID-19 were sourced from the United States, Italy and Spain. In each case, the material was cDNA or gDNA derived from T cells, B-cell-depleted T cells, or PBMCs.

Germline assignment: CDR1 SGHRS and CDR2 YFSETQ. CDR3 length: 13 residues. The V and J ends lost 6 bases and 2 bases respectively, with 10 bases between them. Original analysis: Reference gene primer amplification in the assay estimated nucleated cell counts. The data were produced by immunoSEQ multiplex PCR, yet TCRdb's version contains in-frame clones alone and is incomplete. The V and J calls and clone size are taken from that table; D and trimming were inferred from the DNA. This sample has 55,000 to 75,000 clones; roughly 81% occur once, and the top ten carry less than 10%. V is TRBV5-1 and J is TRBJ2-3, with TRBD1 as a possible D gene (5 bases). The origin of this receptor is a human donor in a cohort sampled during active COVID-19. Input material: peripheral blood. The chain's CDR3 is CASTKGDTDTQYF. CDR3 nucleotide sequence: TGCGCCAGCACGAAAGGGGACACAGATACGCAGTATTTT.